Detailed here is one TCR beta chain. Its antigen is as yet unknown. It was with a sample-barcoded 5' primer and a J-beta primer mix that a second PCR of roughly 7 to 12 cycles was run. TCRdb independently ran MiXCR on the 5' RACE reads; one entry per CDR3 protein. The repertoire holds roughly 800,000 distinct CDR3 sequences, with approximately 25% as singletons. The sample belongs to a study of blood T cells in healthy people across ages. Study-wide results and caveats: Long-lived donors had more naive CD4+ cells and higher diversity than aged donors.

CDR3 size: 13 residues. The V end was cut by 2 bases, the J end by 5 bases, with 8 bases between. Per germline, CDR1 SGHDT and CDR2 YYEEEE. The same sample was also studied in work on T cells of mothers and their children.

Sequences were obtained from blood. The chain combines TRBV5-6 with TRBJ2-1; D gene ambiguous. This receptor was taken from a boy aged 5-17 years in good health. The CDR3 loop reads CASSFNGDNEQFF. CDR3 in DNA: TGTGCCAGCAGCTTCAATGGAGACAATGAGCAGTTCTTC.